Below, 15 T cell receptor beta chains from the same sample are listed, as sequenced in a study of blood T cell dynamics during melanoma immunotherapy. Repertoires were generated with immunoSEQ multiplex PCR, while TCRdb's copy carries only in-frame clones and drops some. The profile shows thousands of clones, 80% to 85% of them singletons. Stated time point: pre-treatment baseline. Source: blood, taken from a patient treated with checkpoint blockade. The receptors were sampled from a human donor with melanoma.

CDR3 nucleotide sequence: TGTGCCAGCAGCCAGGGGGGAAACACCATATATTTT. Its translation: CASSQGGNTIYF. The V and J genes are TRBV11-2 and TRBJ1-3, with a weak D call TRBD1 (6 bases). The length of the CDR3 is 12 residues. V lost 5 bases and J 4 bases, leaving 6 bases between the germline ends. Germline V CDR1 and CDR2: SGHAT, FQNNGV. The full variable domain, its missing parts supplied by reference TRBV11-2 and TRBJ1-3, is EAGVAQSPRYKIIEKRQSVAFWCNPISGHATLYWYQQILGQGPKLLIQFQNNGVVDDSQLPKDRFSAERLKGVDSTLKIQPAKLEDSAVYLCASSQGGNTIYFGEGSWLTVV.

The chain recombines TRBV19 with TRBJ2-2; 9 nucleotides line up with TRBD2. This CDR3 contains 15 residues. Trimming removed 5 bases from V and 6 bases from J; junction bases left unmatched: 7. Germline V lookup: CDR1 LNHDA, CDR2 SQIVND (reference sequence). CDR3 in DNA: TGTGCCAGTAGTTCTGGGACTAGCCCCCCCGGGGAGCTGTTTTTT. It specifies CASSSGTSPPGELFF. The full variable domain, with the rest looked up from reference TRBV19 and TRBJ2-2, is DGGITQSPKYLFRKEGQNVTLSCEQNLNHDAMYWYRQDPGQGLRLIYYSQIVNDFQKGDIAEGYSVSREKKESFPLTVTSAQKNPTAFYLCASSSGTSPPGELFFGEGSRLTVL.

The chain recombines TRBV7-9 with TRBJ2-7; TRBD2 is a possible D gene (5 bases). Trimming left V 5 bases short and J 3 bases short, with 17 bases between. Germline V gene data show CDR1 as SEHNR and CDR2 as FQNEAQ (reference sequence). This CDR3 comprises 15 residues. The CDR3: CASSPTRASYYEQYF. In DNA, the CDR3 is TGTGCCAGCAGCCCAACGAGGGCTTCCTACTACGAGCAGTACTTC.

The rearrangement uses TRBV13 and TRBJ2-1; no clear D. Trimming stripped 0 bases from V and 5 bases from J, with 8 bases between. The CDR3 contains 14 residues. From germline, CDR1 is PRHDT and CDR2 FYEKMQ (reference sequence). The CDR3 nucleotides read TGTGCCAGCAGCTTAGGCAGGAACGACAATGAGCAGTTCTTC. Its translation: CASSLGRNDNEQFF.

This rearrangement joins TRBV7-2 to TRBJ2-7; TRBD2 agrees at 9 bases. There are 15 residues in the CDR3. Germline-derived CDR1 and CDR2 are SGHTA and FQGNSA. Germline trimming cut 5 bases from V and 0 bases from J; bases unmatched to any gene: 5. The CDR3 region is CASSVASGNSYEQYF. The CDR3 nucleotides are TGTGCCAGCAGCGTTGCTAGCGGGAACTCCTACGAGCAGTACTTC. Looking up the rest from reference TRBV7-2 and TRBJ2-7 gives the full variable domain: GAGVSQSPSNKVTEKGKDVELRCDPISGHTALYWYRQSLGQGLEFLIYFQGNSAPDKSGLPSDRFSAERTGGSVSTLTIQRTQQEDSAVYLCASSVASGNSYEQYFGPGTRLTVT.

The V call is TRBV25-1, the J call TRBJ2-7; the D call may be TRBD1 or TRBD2 (5 bases each). The CDR3 sequence is 15 residues long. V was pared by 6 bases and J by 0 bases, with 15 bases between. The germline V gene has CDR1 MGHDK and CDR2 SYGVNS. The CDR3 coding sequence is TGTGCCAGCAGGTCGACCGGGGCGAGCTCCTACGAGCAGTACTTC. Its protein product is CASRSTGASSYEQYF.

This chain links TRBV2 with TRBJ2-7; tentative D call: TRBD2 (6 bases). V was shortened by 7 bases and J by 6 bases, with 16 bases between the two germline ends. This CDR3 contains 13 residues. Germline V CDR1 and CDR2: SNHLY, FYNNEI. CDR3 protein: CASTGWEEGEQYF. DNA of the CDR3: TGTGCCAGCACTGGCTGGGAGGAAGGCGAGCAGTACTTC.

The V call is TRBV19, the J call TRBJ1-5; D not resolved. The CDR3 extends over 17 amino acids. Trimming removed 6 bases from V and 0 bases from J, with 18 bases in between. Germline V CDR1 and CDR2: LNHDA, SQIVND (reference sequence). CDR3: CASSLNDKGYSNQPQHF. CDR3 sequence (DNA): TGTGCCAGTAGCCTAAACGATAAGGGATATAGCAATCAGCCCCAGCATTTT.

This clone was recorded a few times. The V call is TRBV6-1, the J call TRBJ1-2; D ambiguous. V shed 4 bases and J shed 4 bases, with 10 bases lying between them. There are 13 residues in the CDR3. Germline V gene lookup returns CDR1 MNHNS and CDR2 SASEGT. In nucleotides, the CDR3 is TGTGCCAGCAGTGCGACGGGAGGCTATGGCTACACCTTC. It yields the protein CASSATGGYGYTF.

The chain joins TRBV6-6 to TRBJ1-2, with D possibly matching TRBD1 (5 bases). CDR1 MNHNY and CDR2 SVGAGI come from the germline V gene (reference sequence). V lost 2 bases to trimming and J lost 5 bases, with 18 bases between them. There are 16 residues in the CDR3. The CDR3 DNA follows: TGTGCCAGCAGTTACGGTAAAGAAGGGGCCAATTATGGCTACACCTTC. As protein: CASSYGKEGANYGYTF.

J is TRBJ1-5 and V is TRBV6-4, with 8 bases that match TRBD1. CDR1 is MRHNA, CDR2 SNTAGT, per germline. The V gene end was trimmed by 2 bases and the J gene end by 0 bases; junction bases not matched to a gene: 3. The CDR3 has 16 residues. CDR3 loop: CASSDQTGDSNQPQHF. CDR3 nucleotide sequence: TGTGCCAGCAGTGACCAGACAGGGGATAGCAATCAGCCCCAGCATTTT.

This chain uses TRBV27 with TRBJ2-5, with D perhaps matching TRBD2 (6 bases). The end of the DNA aligns better with TRBJ2-7, so the J call may be wrong. Germline V gene sequence: CDR1 MNHEY, CDR2 SMNVEV (reference sequence). The CDR3 extends over 14 amino acids. CDR3 coding DNA: TGTGCCAGCAGTTTATCGGGAGGACTCTACGAGCAGTACTTC. Its translation is CASSLSGGLYEQYF.

The chain couples TRBV29-1 to TRBJ1-2; the D gene is possibly TRBD1 (6 bases). Trimming removed 2 bases from V and 5 bases from J, with 12 bases in between. Germline CDR1 reads SQVTM; CDR2 reads ANQGSEA. This CDR3 comprises 13 residues. The CDR3 DNA reads as TGCAGCGTTGAAAGTCTAGGGGGTTATGGCTACACCTTC. Its translation is CSVESLGGYGYTF.

The chain has TRBV7-2 and TRBJ2-7, with 8 bases aligning to TRBD1. Germline V gene data show CDR1 as SGHTA and CDR2 as FQGNSA. The junction had 9 bases not matched to a gene; V was cut back by 5 bases and J by 0 bases. The CDR3 runs to 16 residues. This chain's CDR3 is CASSRGQGLSSYEQYF. CDR3 coding DNA: TGTGCCAGCAGCCGAGGACAGGGTTTAAGCTCCTACGAGCAGTACTTC.

This clone was seen once. The rearrangement uses TRBV1 and TRBJ2-7; the D segment call TRBD1 is taken from the table without a DNA check. TRBV1 is assigned pseudogene status. The CDR3 totals 16 residues. CDR3 in DNA: TGCACCAGCAGCCAAGATCAGGACAGACAACCCTACGAGCAGTACTTC. The encoded protein is CTSSQDQDRQPYEQYF.